The clone carrying this T cell receptor (beta chain) was picked up many times. The data originate from a study of identical twins. V lost 10 bases to trimming and J lost 1 base; unmatched junction nucleotides: 4. CDR3 length: 12 residues. CDR1 MGHDK and CDR2 SYGVNS come from the germline V gene. TCRdb fed the 5' RACE reads into MiXCR, producing one record per CDR3 protein. The sample consists of some 690,000 distinct CDR3 sequences, around 20% of them appearing once. Separately, the same data were catalogued under a study of T cells expressing NK-cell markers. Per that paper: In 5 or 6 donors, dominant CD3+CD56+NKG2C+ clonotypes ranked among the top 10 CD8+ clonotypes.

This chain links TRBV25-1 with TRBJ2-7; 7 positions agree with TRBD1. The source of this sequence is a woman aged 18-29 years in good health. Sequencing used PBMCs. As DNA, the CDR3 is TGTGCCACCAGACAGGGATCCTACGAGCAGTACTTC. Its protein is CATRQGSYEQYF.